Below are 9 T cell receptor beta chains sequenced from a single sample in a study of tissue T cells after allogeneic stem cell transplantation. Some clones are missing from TCRdb's copy, which holds only in-frame ones; the method was immunoSEQ multiplex PCR. The sample carries 9,500 to 10,000 clones, 65% recorded once. The source was tissue from the stomach, collected at autopsy. All receptors come from an older male donor with lung cancer.

This clone was detected only a few times. The gene calls are TRBV6-5 and TRBJ2-5; D possibly matches TRBD1 or TRBD2 (5 bases each). The CDR3 is 13 amino acids. The germline V gene has CDR1 MNHEY and CDR2 SVGAGI. The ends were cut back, 1 base at V and 5 bases at J, with 8 bases in the middle. CDR3 DNA: TGTGCCAGCAGTTACTTGGGGGACGAGACCCAGTACTTC. As protein: CASSYLGDETQYF.

The chain couples TRBV19 to TRBJ2-6; no definite D call. V gave up 7 bases and J gave up 2 bases, with 18 bases separating them. The CDR3 has 17 residues. From germline, CDR1 is LNHDA and CDR2 SQIVND (reference sequence). The CDR3 DNA reads TGTGCCAGTACTGGTGAAGGGCGAAGGGCTGGGGCCAACGTCCTGACTTTC. Residues: CASTGEGRRAGANVLTF.

The rearrangement joins TRBV7-8 to TRBJ1-3; D is possibly TRBD1 (5 bases). The CDR3 length is 15 residues. Germline CDR1 and CDR2: SGHVS and FQNEAQ. Trimming cost V 0 bases and J 0 bases, with 6 bases left between them. CDR3 bases: TGTGCCAGCAGCTTAGCGGGGGGCTCTGGAAACACCATATATTTT. Amino acids: CASSLAGGSGNTIYF. Full variable domain (rest looked up from reference TRBV7-8 and TRBJ1-3): GAGVSQSPRYKVAKRGQDVALRCDPISGHVSLFWYQQALGQGPEFLTYFQNEAQLDKSGLPSDRFFAERPEGSVSTLKIQRTQQEDSAVYLCASSLAGGSGNTIYFGEGSWLTVV.

The chain carries TRBV2 and TRBJ2-2; weak D call: TRBD1 (6 bases). CDR1 and CDR2 (germline): SNHLY, FYNNEI. V was clipped by 8 bases and J by 11 bases, with 24 bases between them. The CDR3 covers 15 residues. CDR3 bases: TGTGCCAGCCGAGGCGTCCTGGGGGCGATGATCGAGCTGTTTTTT. This encodes CASRGVLGAMIELFF.

J is TRBJ1-6 and V is TRBV18; TRBD1 is a possible D gene (5 bases). The V end lost 6 bases, the J end lost 8 bases, and 11 bases lay between the germline ends. Germline CDR1 is KGHSH and CDR2 is LQKENI. CDR3 length: 13 residues. CDR3 DNA sequence: TGTGCCAGCTCCGGACAAAGCGATTCACCCCTCCACTTT. Translating it yields CASSGQSDSPLHF.

This clone has a handful of counts. DNA of the CDR3: TGTGCCAGCAGCCTTCCCGGGACAGTGAGCTCCTACGAGCAGTACTTC. Encoded protein: CASSLPGTVSSYEQYF. J is TRBJ2-7 and V is TRBV5-6; TRBD1 matches at 7 bases. This CDR3 spans 16 amino acids. CDR1 is SGHDT, CDR2 YYEEEE, per germline. With V trimmed by 4 bases and J by 0 bases, 10 bases remained unmatched.

V gene TRBV27 combines with J gene TRBJ2-5, with TRBD1 as a possible D gene (6 bases). V was cut by 3 bases and J by 1 base, with 12 bases left in between. The CDR3 sequence is 15 residues long. Germline assignment: CDR1 MNHEY and CDR2 SMNVEV (reference sequence). CDR3 nucleotide sequence: TGTGCCAGCAGTTTCCGCAGGGGAGTCCAAGAGACCCAGTACTTC. It is translated as CASSFRRGVQETQYF.

V usage is TRBV9 and J usage is TRBJ2-1; D unclear. Deletions cut 0 bases from V and 2 bases from J, with 6 bases between. This CDR3 has 14 residues. Per the germline V gene, CDR1 is SGDLS and CDR2 is YYNGEE. The CDR3 spells CASSVVGTYNEQFF. The CDR3 DNA reads TGTGCCAGCAGCGTAGTTGGGACCTACAATGAGCAGTTCTTC. Full variable domain (rest looked up from reference TRBV9 and TRBJ2-1): DSGVTQTPKHLITATGQRVTLRCSPRSGDLSVYWYQQSLDQGLQFLIQYYNGEERAKGNILERFSAQQFPDLHSELNLSSLELGDSALYFCASSVVGTYNEQFFGPGTRLTVL.

The V call is TRBV5-1, the J call TRBJ2-5, with D maybe TRBD1 (5 bases). CDR1 and CDR2 (germline): SGHRS, YFSETQ. The germline V and J ends were trimmed by 0 bases and 5 bases, with 14 bases remaining between them. This CDR3 has 15 amino acids. The CDR3 spells CASSLEGSWGETQYF. CDR3 in DNA: TGCGCCAGCAGCTTGGAGGGTAGCTGGGGCGAGACCCAGTACTTC.